The clone carrying this T cell receptor (beta chain) was seen at least ten times. Its target is unknown. V gave up 0 bases and J gave up 4 bases, with 13 bases separating them. CDR1 is ENHRY and CDR2 is SYGVKD in the germline V gene. This CDR3 spans 16 amino acids. The data originate from a study of T cells in Graves' hyperthyroidism and ophthalmopathy. Study results and limitations: Peripheral blood also featured most of the thyroid clonotypes expanded above 0.001.

TCR beta CDR3 regions were amplified from RNA transcripts. The study used the HTBI primer set for a first-round RT-PCR of the TCR CDR3. TCRdb fed the multiplex PCR reads into MiXCR, producing one record per CDR3 protein. The repertoire holds some 400,000 distinct CDR3 sequences, with about a fifth as singletons. This chain joins TRBV10-3 and TRBJ1-3, with a possible D match to TRBD1 (5 bases). The clonotype comes from a woman in her late teens or twenties with Graves' hyperthyroidism. Sequenced material: blood. The CDR3 bases are TGTGCCATCAGTGAGTCGCTTTGGGGCGCCGGAAACACCATATATTTT. Protein: CAISESLWGAGNTIYF.